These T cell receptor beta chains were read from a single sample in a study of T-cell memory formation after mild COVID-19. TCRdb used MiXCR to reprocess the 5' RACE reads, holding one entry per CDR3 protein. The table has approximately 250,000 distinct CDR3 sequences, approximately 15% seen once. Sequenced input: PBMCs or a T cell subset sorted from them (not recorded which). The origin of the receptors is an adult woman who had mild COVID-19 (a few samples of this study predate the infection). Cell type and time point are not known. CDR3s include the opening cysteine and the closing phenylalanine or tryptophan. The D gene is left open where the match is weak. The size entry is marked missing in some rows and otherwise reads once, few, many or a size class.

DNA: TGTGCCAGCAGCTTAAGGACTAGCGGAAATTCTGGCGAGCAGTACTTC; CDR3: CASSLRTSGNSGEQYF; V: TRBV7-6; size: many; D: TRBD2; J: TRBJ2-7
DNA: TGTGCCACCAGCAGAGTTGCGGACAACACTGAAGCTTTCTTT; CDR3: CATSRVADNTEAFF; V: TRBV15; size: NA; D: NA; J: TRBJ1-1
DNA: TGTGCCAGCAGTTTATATCTAGTGGAAAACATTCAGTACTTC; CDR3: CASSLYLVENIQYF; V: TRBV12-3/TRBV12-4; size: NA; D: NA; J: TRBJ2-4
DNA: TGTGCCAGCAGCGTAGTGGACGGAGGCTCCGAGCAGTACTTC; CDR3: CASSVVDGGSEQYF; V: TRBV9; size: few; D: NA; J: TRBJ2-7
DNA: TGTGCCAGCAGCCGCACCAGGGACACTGAAGCTTTCTTT; CDR3: CASSRTRDTEAFF; V: TRBV9; size: NA; D: NA; J: TRBJ1-1
DNA: TGTGCCAGCAGCAACGCTCCCGGGGCAGATACGCAGTATTTT; CDR3: CASSNAPGADTQYF; V: TRBV7-3; size: few; D: NA; J: TRBJ2-3
DNA: TGTGCCTGGAGTGTAATAGGAGGACTAGCGGGACACTACGAGCAGTACTTC; CDR3: CAWSVIGGLAGHYEQYF; V: TRBV30; size: many; D: TRBD2; J: TRBJ2-7
DNA: TGTGCCAGCAGTTTGGAGGGATTAGCAGCGGCTTTCTTT; CDR3: CASSLEGLAAAFF; V: TRBV12-3/TRBV12-4; size: few; D: NA; J: TRBJ1-1
DNA: TGCGCCAGCAGCTTGGGGATAACCGCCGGGGGCGAGGATACGCAGTATTTT; CDR3: CASSLGITAGGEDTQYF; V: TRBV5-1; size: NA; D: NA; J: TRBJ2-3
DNA: TGCGCCAGCAGCTCAACGGTGCTGGAGAGGTACAATGAGCAGTTCTTC; CDR3: CASSSTVLERYNEQFF; V: TRBV5-1; size: once; D: NA; J: TRBJ2-1
DNA: TGTGCCAGCAGTTACCAGGAGCTAAACACTGAAGCTTTCTTT; CDR3: CASSYQELNTEAFF; V: TRBV6-5; size: many; D: NA; J: TRBJ1-1
DNA: TGTGCCACCACTCCGGGACCCTGGAGGACTGAAGCTTTCTTT; CDR3: CATTPGPWRTEAFF; V: TRBV19; size: few; D: NA; J: TRBJ1-1
DNA: TGTGCCAGTACCGCACCAGGGGAGGGGAGCACCGAGCAGTACTTC; CDR3: CASTAPGEGSTEQYF; V: TRBV19; size: NA; D: NA; J: TRBJ2-7
DNA: TGTGACAGCAGCTTTGTATTAGATACGCAGTATTTT; CDR3: CDSSFVLDTQYF; V: TRBV7-2; size: NA; D: NA; J: TRBJ2-3
DNA: TGCAGTGCTTCTCAGACTAGGCGCGGCACAGATACGCAGTATTTT; CDR3: CSASQTRRGTDTQYF; V: TRBV20-1; size: NA; D: NA; J: TRBJ2-3
DNA: TGCAGTGGCCGTAAGGGAACCTACAATGAGCAGTTCTTC; CDR3: CSGRKGTYNEQFF; V: TRBV29-1; size: NA; D: NA; J: TRBJ2-1
DNA: TGTGCCAGCAGGACCCCGGGAGGGGAACGAAATGGCTACACCTTC; CDR3: CASRTPGGERNGYTF; V: TRBV6-1; size: few; D: NA; J: TRBJ1-2
DNA: TGTGCCAGCAGTTCCCACTATAGGTCCTACAGGGCGGGCTATGGCTACACCTTC; CDR3: CASSSHYRSYRAGYGYTF; V: TRBV27; size: NA; D: NA; J: TRBJ1-2
DNA: TGCGCCAGCAGCCAGGAATTTAACTATGGCTACACCTTC; CDR3: CASSQEFNYGYTF; V: TRBV5-1; size: many; D: NA; J: TRBJ1-2
DNA: TGTGCCACCAGTGACCCTCGGTGGCAGGGGAGGCAAGAGACCCAGTACTTC; CDR3: CATSDPRWQGRQETQYF; V: TRBV24-1; size: NA; D: NA; J: TRBJ2-5
DNA: TGTGCCTGGAGTGGAACTAATGAAAAACTGTTTTTT; CDR3: CAWSGTNEKLFF; V: TRBV30; size: NA; D: NA; J: TRBJ1-4
DNA: TGTGCCAGTAGTATACCGGGGGGCTCCTACAATGAGCAGTTCTTC; CDR3: CASSIPGGSYNEQFF; V: TRBV19; size: few; D: TRBD2; J: TRBJ2-1
DNA: TGTGCCAGCAGCTTAGTTTTTATCGACACCGGGGAGCTGTTTTTT; CDR3: CASSLVFIDTGELFF; V: TRBV11-3; size: few; D: NA; J: TRBJ2-2
DNA: TGTGCCAGCAGTGGGACAGGGGAGGAAGAGACCCAGTACTTC; CDR3: CASSGTGEEETQYF; V: TRBV2; size: few; D: TRBD1; J: TRBJ2-5
DNA: TGTGCCAGCAGAGACAGGGGCCCCTATGGCTACACCTTC; CDR3: CASRDRGPYGYTF; V: TRBV6-1; size: few; D: TRBD1; J: TRBJ1-2
DNA: TGCAGTGCTACCAGGGACACGTACACTGAAGCTTTCTTT; CDR3: CSATRDTYTEAFF; V: TRBV20-1; size: NA; D: NA; J: TRBJ1-1
DNA: TGCGCCAGCGGAGGAGGGACAAACATGAACACTGAAGCTTTCTTT; CDR3: CASGGGTNMNTEAFF; V: TRBV5-1; size: few; D: NA; J: TRBJ1-1
DNA: TGCAGTGCTAGCGGGGCCCAAGAGACCCAGTACTTC; CDR3: CSASGAQETQYF; V: TRBV20-1; size: NA; D: NA; J: TRBJ2-5
DNA: TGTGCCAGCAGCGCCAGCCGAAACTATGGCTACACCTTC; CDR3: CASSASRNYGYTF; V: TRBV7-2; size: NA; D: NA; J: TRBJ1-2
DNA: TGTGCCAGCAGACGTGGACAGGGAAACTATGGCTACACCTTC; CDR3: CASRRGQGNYGYTF; V: TRBV6-5; size: NA; D: TRBD1; J: TRBJ1-2
DNA: TGTGCCAGCATGTACAGGGTCCTTGATGGCTACACCTTC; CDR3: CASMYRVLDGYTF; V: TRBV6-1; size: NA; D: NA; J: TRBJ1-2
DNA: TGTGCCAGCCTACAGAGCAATGAGCAGTTCTTC; CDR3: CASLQSNEQFF; V: TRBV3-1; size: NA; D: NA; J: TRBJ2-1
DNA: TGTGCCAGCAGTGAGGTCTTACTCTCCTACAATGAGCAGTTCTTC; CDR3: CASSEVLLSYNEQFF; V: TRBV6-1; size: few; D: NA; J: TRBJ2-1
DNA: TGCGCCAGCAGCTTGGCAGGGACTGGAAACACCATATATTTT; CDR3: CASSLAGTGNTIYF; V: TRBV5-1; size: many; D: NA; J: TRBJ1-3
DNA: TGCAGCGTTGTTTTCTCGGGACTCTCCTACGAGCAGTACTTC; CDR3: CSVVFSGLSYEQYF; V: TRBV29-1; size: NA; D: NA; J: TRBJ2-7
DNA: TGTGCCAGCAGTGCGAGGGATCAGCCCCAGCATTTT; CDR3: CASSARDQPQHF; V: TRBV2; size: NA; D: NA; J: TRBJ1-5
DNA: TGTGCCAGCAGCCAATTTAACTATGGCTACACCTTC; CDR3: CASSQFNYGYTF; V: TRBV3-1; size: NA; D: NA; J: TRBJ1-2
DNA: TGCGCCAGCAGCTCGCGGGGGGGCTGGACAGATACGCAGTATTTT; CDR3: CASSSRGGWTDTQYF; V: TRBV5-1; size: many; D: TRBD2; J: TRBJ2-3
DNA: TGTGCCACCAGTGGCCACCTGAGCATTCAGTACTTC; CDR3: CATSGHLSIQYF; V: TRBV24-1; size: many; D: NA; J: TRBJ2-4
DNA: TGTGCCAGCAGCCAAGACGGCGGGACCCGCTATAATTCACCCCTCCACTTT; CDR3: CASSQDGGTRYNSPLHF; V: TRBV3-1; size: NA; D: NA; J: TRBJ1-6